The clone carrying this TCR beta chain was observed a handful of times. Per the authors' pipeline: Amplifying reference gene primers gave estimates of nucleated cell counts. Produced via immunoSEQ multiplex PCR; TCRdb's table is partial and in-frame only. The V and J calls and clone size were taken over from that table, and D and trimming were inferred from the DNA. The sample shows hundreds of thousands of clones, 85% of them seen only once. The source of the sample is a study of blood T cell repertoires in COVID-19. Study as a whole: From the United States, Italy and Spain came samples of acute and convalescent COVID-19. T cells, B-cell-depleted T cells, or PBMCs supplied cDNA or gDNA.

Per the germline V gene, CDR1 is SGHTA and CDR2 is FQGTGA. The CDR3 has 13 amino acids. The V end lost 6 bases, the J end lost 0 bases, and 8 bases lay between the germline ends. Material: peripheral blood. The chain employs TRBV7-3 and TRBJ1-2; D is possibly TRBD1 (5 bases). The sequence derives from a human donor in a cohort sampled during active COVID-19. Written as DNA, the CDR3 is TGTGCCAGCAGAAGGGACTCTAACTATGGCTACACCTTC. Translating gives CASRRDSNYGYTF.